This T cell receptor beta chain was retrieved from a study of T cells after somatic rescue of genetic block. Sequenced by immunoSEQ multiplex PCR; TCRdb stores in-frame clones only, minus some. Of about 120,000 clones in the sample, around nine tenths were seen once. The CDR3 is 16 residues long. After removal of 4 bases from V and 1 base from J, the junction contained 10 bases not matched to a gene. Germline V gene data show CDR1 as SGHRS and CDR2 as YFSETQ. The origin of this receptor is a young woman. The rearrangement joins TRBV5-1 to TRBJ1-1, with 7 bases fitting TRBD1. Sequenced sample: peripheral blood mononuclear cells (PBMCs). The CDR3, as DNA: TGCGCCAGCAGCCTTAATAGACAGGGCCCGAACACTGAAGCTTTCTTT. Its translation: CASSLNRQGPNTEAFF.